The entry below describes one T cell receptor beta chain. This entry comes from a study of blood T cell repertoires in COVID-19. Background on the study: COVID-19 samples collected from the United States, Italy and Spain covered acute and convalescent phases. PBMCs, B-cell-depleted T cells, or T cells provided the cDNA or gDNA that made up the material.

This CDR3 comprises 17 residues. V gave up 5 bases and J gave up 6 bases; unmatched junction bases: 15. Germline V gives CDR1 SGHVS, CDR2 FQNEAQ. Profiled with immunoSEQ multiplex PCR; TCRdb holds only in-frame clones, not every one. Of 280,000 or so clones in the sample, roughly four fifths were seen once. The genes are TRBV7-8 and TRBJ2-5; 10 bases agree with TRBD2. The sample consisted of peripheral blood. This TCR derives from a woman in her forties or fifties who had recovered from COVID-19. The CDR3 DNA is TGTGCCAGCAGCCCTCTAGGAGAGCGGGAGGGAGTTAAGACCCAGTACTTC. This encodes CASSPLGEREGVKTQYF.